Reported below is one T cell receptor beta chain. CDR3 length: 18 residues. Germline V gene data show CDR1 as SGHVS and CDR2 as FNYEAQ. V lost 4 bases, J lost 3 bases, and 22 bases lay in between. The data were obtained in a study of T-cell memory formation after mild COVID-19. Study as a whole: For the most part, TCR clusters were specific to one donor.

It was 5'RACE with constant-segment primers that produced the TCR alpha and TCR beta cDNA libraries, which carried sample barcodes and UMIs. A single record per CDR3 protein comes from TCRdb applying MiXCR to the 5' RACE reads. The sample includes about 180,000 distinct CDR3 sequences, around 15% of them seen just once. The chain uses TRBV7-6 and TRBJ2-1; tentative D call: TRBD2 (5 bases). The sample taken for sequencing was PBMCs or a T cell subset sorted from them (not recorded which). This receptor was obtained from an adult woman who had mild COVID-19 (a few samples of this study predate the infection). Cell type and time point are not known. DNA of the CDR3: TGTGCCAGCAGCTACTCCCGGAGGACCAGAGGTGGCTACAATGAGCAGTTCTTC. It yields the protein CASSYSRRTRGGYNEQFF.